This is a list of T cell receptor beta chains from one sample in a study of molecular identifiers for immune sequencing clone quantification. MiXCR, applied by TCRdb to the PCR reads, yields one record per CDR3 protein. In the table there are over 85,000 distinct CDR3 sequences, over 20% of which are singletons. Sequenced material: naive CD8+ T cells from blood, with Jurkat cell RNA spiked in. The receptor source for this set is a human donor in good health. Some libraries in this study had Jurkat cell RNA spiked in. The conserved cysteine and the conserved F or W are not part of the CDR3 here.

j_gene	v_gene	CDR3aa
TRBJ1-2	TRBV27	ASRTLGGAHGYT
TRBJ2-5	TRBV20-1	SAADGGDTQY
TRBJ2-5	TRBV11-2	ASSRRGEETQY
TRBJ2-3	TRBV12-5	ASGLNLGAGATDTQY
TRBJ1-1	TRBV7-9	ASSLGDRRNTEAF
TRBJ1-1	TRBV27	ASTPDSRWTEAF
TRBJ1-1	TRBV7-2	ASSPPRSTEAF
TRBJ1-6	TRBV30	AWSLMDNSPLH
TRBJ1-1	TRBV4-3	ASSQDSLNTEAF
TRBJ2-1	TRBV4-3	ASSREPGTGKGHEQF
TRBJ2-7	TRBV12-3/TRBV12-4	AGSPDPYEQY
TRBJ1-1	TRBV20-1	SARSQTGNTEAF
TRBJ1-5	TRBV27	ASSTGHSNQPQH
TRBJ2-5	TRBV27	ASSLLGSRAQETQY
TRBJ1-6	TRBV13	ASSPGQGHSPLH
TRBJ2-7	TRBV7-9	ASSSRTDEQY
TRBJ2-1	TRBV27	ASSHSGVAGGIDNEQF
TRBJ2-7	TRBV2	ASTASFAGTRGYEQY
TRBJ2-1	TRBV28	ASSAASGDYNEQF
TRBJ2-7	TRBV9	ASSVGGGDLSEQY
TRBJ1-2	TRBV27	ASSGQEGGYT
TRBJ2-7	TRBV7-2	ASSLAGNSHDEQY
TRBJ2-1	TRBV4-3	ASSQERGLIYNEQF
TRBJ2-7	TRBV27	ATQTSGSRIPGRGQY
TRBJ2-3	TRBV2	ASRVSGGAADTQY
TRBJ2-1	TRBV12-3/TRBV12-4	ASSFVKYGGASGSSNEQF
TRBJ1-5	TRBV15	AAGTGLSNQPQH
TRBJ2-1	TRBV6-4	ASSESSGVSYNEQF
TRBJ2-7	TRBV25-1	ATQERLAGVREQY
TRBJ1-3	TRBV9	ASSVGRQGSGNTIY
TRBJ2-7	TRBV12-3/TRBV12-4	ASSQMSGGPDEQY
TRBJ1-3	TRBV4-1	ASSQDRGGSLGNTIY
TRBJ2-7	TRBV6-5	ASSGTSGRYEQY
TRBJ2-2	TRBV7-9	ASTGWVTGELF
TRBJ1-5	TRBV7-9	ASSLATGNQPQH
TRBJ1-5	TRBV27	ASSPYDSNQPQH
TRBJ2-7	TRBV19	ASSGSLAIPSYEQY
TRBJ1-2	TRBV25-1	ASSAGALGGYT
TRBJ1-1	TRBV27	ASSSTGRAEAF
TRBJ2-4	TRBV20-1	SARVRTENIQY
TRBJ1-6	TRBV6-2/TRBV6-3	ASRNNSPLH
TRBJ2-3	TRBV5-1	ASSPKRGRGDTQY
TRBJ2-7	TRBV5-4	ASSVEGSEQY
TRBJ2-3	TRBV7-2	ASSLFVDTDTQY